This T cell receptor (beta chain) was found in a study of T cells in Graves' hyperthyroidism and ophthalmopathy. The CDR3 contains 14 residues. Trimming cost V 0 bases and J 1 base, with 9 bases left between them. Germline V CDR1 and CDR2: SQVTM, ANQGSEA. Researchers amplified the TCR beta CDR3 regions from RNA transcripts. RT-PCR in the first round (using the HTBI primer set) targeted the TCR CDR3. TCRdb re-analysed the multiplex PCR reads in MiXCR, keeping a single row per CDR3 protein. The sample includes about 480,000 distinct CDR3 sequences, about 24% of them seen just once. Diagnostic assessment was based on clinical symptoms, serum thyroxine and TRAb, thyroid ultrasound and orbital computed tomography. This clonotype was counted many times.

This sequence was found in a woman younger than 45 with Graves' ophthalmopathy. This chain connects TRBV29-1 to TRBJ1-2, with D tentatively TRBD1 (6 bases). The specimen sequenced was blood. The CDR3 spells CSVEDGTINYGYTF. CDR3 DNA: TGCAGCGTTGAAGACGGGACAATTAACTATGGCTACACCTTC.